The 22 T cell receptor beta chains presented below share a single source sample, sequenced in a study of cytomegalovirus exposure and HLA in healthy donors. 60 Vbeta and 13 Jbeta primers were used in PCR. Clones were read by immunoSEQ multiplex PCR, and TCRdb kept only the in-frame ones, dropping some. The sample has hundreds of thousands of clones; 75% to 80% are singletons. Material: PBMCs. The receptors here all came from a male donor in good health and CMV-seronegative.

Points on this clone: This same CDR3 is encoded by further DNA sequences in the sample. The rearrangement joins TRBV20-1 to TRBJ1-2; no clear D gene. From germline, CDR1 is DFQATT and CDR2 SNEGSKA (reference sequence). The CDR3 sequence is 10 residues long. The V and J ends lost 5 bases and 4 bases respectively, with 5 bases between them. The CDR3 sequence: CSAYSYGYTF. CDR3 in DNA: TGCAGTGCTTACAGCTATGGCTACACCTTC.

The gene calls are TRBV5-8 and TRBJ1-2; TRBD1 matches at 7 bases. From germline, CDR1 is SGHTS and CDR2 YDEGEE. V lost 0 bases, J lost 0 bases, and 2 bases stayed unmatched. The CDR3 has 15 residues. Here the CDR3 reads CASSLEGAANYGYTF. DNA of the CDR3: TGTGCCAGCAGCTTGGAGGGGGCAGCTAACTATGGCTACACCTTC.

The chain uses TRBV5-1 and TRBJ1-4; no clear D gene. The V gene's germline CDR1 is SGHRS and CDR2 YFSETQ. The V gene lost 0 bases and the J gene lost 14 bases, with 17 bases spanning the gap. This CDR3 is 14 amino acids long. As DNA, the CDR3 is TGCGCCAGCAGCTTGGTGGCCCCTCGAGGTGGGCTGTTTTTT. Amino acid sequence: CASSLVAPRGGLFF.

This clone was counted once. Germline is not matched at one junction end, which may reflect a read error. The sample contains more than one DNA sequence encoding this CDR3. This chain links TRBV27 with TRBJ2-7; 9 bases map to TRBD1. CDR1 is MNHEY, CDR2 SMNVEV, per germline (reference sequence). This CDR3 comprises 16 residues. The CDR3 reads CASSSPGQGLSYEQYF. For the CDR3, the DNA is TGCGCCAGCAGTTCCCCGGGACAGGGTCTTTCCTACGAGCAGTACTTC.

This sequence joins TRBV5-1 and TRBJ2-3, with D tentatively TRBD1 (5 bases). CDR1 SGHRS and CDR2 YFSETQ come from the germline V gene. V shed 2 bases and J shed 0 bases, with 10 bases lying between them. The CDR3 consists of 15 residues. CDR3 in DNA: TGCGCCAGCAGCTTAGGACATGCCAGCACAGATACGCAGTATTTT. Translating it yields CASSLGHASTDTQYF.

As for this clone: The sample contains more than one DNA sequence encoding this CDR3. The V call is TRBV27, the J call TRBJ1-5; unclear D gene. The ends were cut back, 5 bases at V and 0 bases at J, with 8 bases in the middle. This CDR3 region has 14 residues. Germline CDR1 MNHEY, CDR2 SMNVEV (reference sequence). CDR3: CASSLRDSNQPQHF. CDR3 sequence (DNA): TGTGCCAGCAGTCTACGTGATAGCAATCAGCCCCAGCATTTT.

This clone was counted between two and nine times. The chain combines TRBV18 with TRBJ2-7; TRBD1 matches at 7 bases. The length of the CDR3 is 14 residues. Germline values: CDR1 KGHSH, CDR2 LQKENI. V was clipped by 6 bases and J by 4 bases; unmatched bases: 9. The CDR3 region is CASSAGTDLYEQYF. CDR3 coding DNA: TGTGCCAGCTCGGCTGGGACAGACTTATACGAGCAGTACTTC.

The chain is built from TRBV4-2 and TRBJ2-7; weak D call: TRBD1 (5 bases). V lost 0 bases, J lost 5 bases, and 8 bases lay in between. CDR3 size: 13 residues. Germline-derived CDR1 and CDR2 are LGHNA and YNFKEQ. CDR3 in amino acids: CASSQDQGNEQYF. CDR3 sequence (DNA): TGTGCCAGCAGCCAAGATCAGGGTAACGAGCAGTACTTC.

V and J are TRBV7-9 and TRBJ2-6; 9 bases align to TRBD1. V lost 5 bases to trimming and J lost 2 bases; unmatched junction nucleotides: 13. Looked up from germline, CDR1 is SEHNR and CDR2 is FQNEAQ (reference sequence). The CDR3 contains 19 residues. CDR3 protein: CASSQSLTGTGPGANVLTF. In DNA, the CDR3 is TGTGCCAGCAGCCAGAGCCTCACCGGGACAGGGCCTGGGGCCAACGTCCTGACTTTC. Complete variable domain (other parts from reference TRBV7-9 and TRBJ2-6): DTGVSQNPRHKITKRGQNVTFRCDPISEHNRLYWYRQTLGQGPEFLTYFQNEAQLEKSRLLSDRFSAERPKGSFSTLEIQRTEQGDSAMYLCASSQSLTGTGPGANVLTFGAGSRLTVL.

The chain links TRBV9 to TRBJ2-3; 9 nucleotides agree with TRBD2. Germline V lookup: CDR1 SGDLS, CDR2 YYNGEE. This CDR3 is built from 17 residues. V was pared by 0 bases and J by 3 bases, with 8 bases of the junction left unmatched. In DNA form, the CDR3 reads TGTGCCAGCAGCGTAGGATGGGGCGGGGGGGCGACAGATACGCAGTATTTT. Translation gives CASSVGWGGGATDTQYF.

The chain couples TRBV19 to TRBJ1-1; the D gene is possibly TRBD1 (6 bases). Germline assignment: CDR1 LNHDA and CDR2 SQIVND (reference sequence). This CDR3 is 13 amino acids long. V was clipped by 3 bases and J by 11 bases, with 16 bases between them. Here the CDR3 DNA reads TGTGCCAGTAGTATGGGTCAGGGGCCGGAGGCTTTCTTT. Translating gives CASSMGQGPEAFF.

The chain is built from TRBV19 and TRBJ1-2, with TRBD1 matching over 7 bases. Germline lookup yields CDR1 LNHDA and CDR2 SQIVND (reference sequence). The CDR3 has 15 amino acids. The V gene end was trimmed by 5 bases and the J gene end by 0 bases; junction bases not matched to a gene: 6. The CDR3 DNA follows: TGTGCCAGTAGTCCCCGGACAGGTTCTAACTATGGCTACACCTTC. It is translated as CASSPRTGSNYGYTF.

CDR3: CASCTGGQGIQPQHF. The CDR3 DNA sequence: TGTGCCAGCTGCACAGGGGGACAAGGTATTCAGCCCCAGCATTTT. The chain joins TRBV14 to TRBJ1-5, with 8 bases identical to TRBD1. Trimming removed 8 bases from V and 6 bases from J; junction bases left unmatched: 12. The V gene's germline CDR1 is SGHDN and CDR2 FVKESK. This CDR3 spans 15 amino acids.

The V gene is TRBV6-1, the J gene TRBJ2-3, with D maybe TRBD2 (5 bases). This CDR3 has 15 amino acids. The germline V gene has CDR1 MNHNS and CDR2 SASEGT. V lost 6 bases and J 3 bases, leaving 16 bases between the germline ends. DNA of the CDR3: TGTGCCAGCAGCTCTCCCCCCCGGGGAACAGATACGCAGTATTTT. Translating gives CASSSPPRGTDTQYF.

The chain uses TRBV5-6 and TRBJ2-4; D possibly corresponds to TRBD2 (6 bases). The CDR3 spans 16 residues. Germline CDR1 is SGHDT and CDR2 is YYEEEE. Between the trimmed V and J ends, which lost 4 bases and 1 base, there was a span of 15 bases. CDR3 DNA sequence: TGTGCCAGCAGCGGCCTCGGAGGGGCGGCCAAAAACATTCAGTACTTC. It yields the protein CASSGLGGAAKNIQYF.

The CDR3 DNA sequence: TGTGCCAGCAGTGAAGCATTTGGGGGGACGGGAAACACCATATATTTT. Encoded protein: CASSEAFGGTGNTIYF. The J gene is TRBJ1-3, the V gene TRBV25-1; D possibly corresponds to TRBD1 (5 bases). The CDR3 runs to 16 residues. With 2 bases removed from V and 4 bases from J, the gap between germline ends came to 15 bases. The V gene's germline CDR1 is MGHDK and CDR2 SYGVNS.

This clone came up a few times. The chain carries TRBV7-6 and TRBJ1-1; D is ambiguous. Germline V gene sequence: CDR1 SGHVS, CDR2 FNYEAQ. There are 16 residues in the CDR3. V was pared by 1 base and J by 4 bases, with 16 bases between. CDR3 nucleotides: TGTGCCAGCAGCTTAGTGATGGAGTTGGGAGGCACTGAAGCTTTCTTT. Its protein is CASSLVMELGGTEAFF.

In its sample, this clone ranks as medium-sized (0.01 to 0.1%). This chain joins TRBV4-3 and TRBJ2-6; tentatively, D is TRBD1 (5 bases). Trimming took off 0 bases at V and 0 bases at J, with 6 bases between the two ends. The germline CDR1 and CDR2 sequences are LGHNA and YSLEER. This CDR3 region has 16 residues. CDR3 sequence (DNA): TGCGCCAGCAGCCAAGAGGGGCTCTCTGGGGCCAACGTCCTGACTTTC. Protein sequence: CASSQEGLSGANVLTF.

This clone has just a few counts. This sample also contains other DNA sequences that code for the same CDR3. V usage is TRBV9 and J usage is TRBJ1-2; TRBD1 aligns across 7 bases. The V segment lost 4 bases and the J segment 2 bases; nucleotides outside the gene matches: 5. The CDR3 loop spans 14 amino acids. Germline values: CDR1 SGDLS, CDR2 YYNGEE. The CDR3 nucleotides read TGTGCCAGCAGCCCCCGGACAGGCAACTATGGCTACACCTTC. It translates to CASSPRTGNYGYTF. Variable domain in full (rest from reference TRBV9 and TRBJ1-2): DSGVTQTPKHLITATGQRVTLRCSPRSGDLSVYWYQQSLDQGLQFLIQYYNGEERAKGNILERFSAQQFPDLHSELNLSSLELGDSALYFCASSPRTGNYGYTFGSGTRLTVV.

The chain links TRBV7-6 to TRBJ2-5; TRBD1 matches at 8 bases. The tail of the sequence fits TRBJ2-7 better, so the J call may be wrong. This CDR3 contains 13 residues. The germline V gene encodes CDR1 SGHVS and CDR2 FNYEAQ. DNA for the CDR3: TGTGCCAGCAGCAACCGACAGGGGTACGAGCAGTACTTC. It specifies CASSNRQGYEQYF.

V gene TRBV7-2 combines with J gene TRBJ2-1; 8 positions match TRBD2. With V trimmed by 3 bases and J by 2 bases, 3 bases remained unmatched. In germline, CDR1 is SGHTA, CDR2 FQGNSA. The CDR3 has 15 amino acids. The CDR3 DNA reads TGTGCCAGCAGCTTGCGGGAGGCCACCTACAATGAGCAGTTCTTC. Its translation is CASSLREATYNEQFF.

The genes are TRBV19 and TRBJ1-4, with D possibly matching TRBD1 (5 bases). This CDR3 contains 17 residues. V was pared by 6 bases and J by 0 bases, with 17 bases between. From germline, CDR1 is LNHDA and CDR2 SQIVND (reference sequence). The CDR3 region has the DNA TGTGCCAGTAGAAGCACTCCCGGGGGGGCAACTAATGAAAAACTGTTTTTT. Its translation is CASRSTPGGATNEKLFF.